These T cell receptor beta chains were read from a single sample in a study of Ad26.COV2.S vaccination and SARS-CoV-2 variants. Assay used: immunoSEQ multiplex PCR; TCRdb lists only in-frame clones, some missing. The sample records some 340,000 clones, roughly 84% being singletons. Source: peripheral blood, taken in a trial of Ad26.COV2.S vaccine versus placebo. The receptors stem from a person between 18 and 60 years old who received the Ad26.COV2.S COVID-19 vaccine or a placebo. Each CDR3 is given with its conserved first and last residue. A D gene is named only where the DNA matches it firmly. Expanded clones get a size class; other rows say once, few or many, or leave the size out.

cdr3_aa cdr3_nt d_call v_call clone_size j_call
CASSERTSAEDTQYF TGTGCCAGCAGTGAAAGGACTAGCGCGGAAGATACGCAGTATTTT TRBD2 TRBV25-1 NA TRBJ2-3
CASSPPGTGKGYGYTF TGTGCCAGCTCACCACCCGGGACAGGGAAGGGGTATGGCTACACCTTC TRBD1 TRBV18 few TRBJ1-2
CATSSRTGGWETQYF TGTGCCACCAGCAGTAGGACAGGGGGCTGGGAGACCCAGTACTTC TRBD1 TRBV15 NA TRBJ2-5
CASSPPKGQDSYNEQFF TGTGCCAGCTCACCACCTAAGGGTCAGGACTCCTACAATGAGCAGTTCTTC NA TRBV18 NA TRBJ2-1
CASRIPRPSGANVLTF TGTGCCAGCAGGATCCCCAGGCCCTCTGGGGCCAACGTCCTGACTTTC NA TRBV5-5 NA TRBJ2-6
CASSLDGVLDTQYF TGTGCCAGCAGCTTGGACGGGGTACTGGATACGCAGTATTTT NA TRBV7-8 few TRBJ2-3
CATGRGTDNSPLHF TGTGCCACGGGGAGGGGGACGGATAATTCACCCCTCCACTTT NA TRBV10-3 NA TRBJ1-6
CASSYRWGGPETQYF TGTGCCAGCAGCTACCGTTGGGGGGGCCCAGAGACCCAGTACTTC NA TRBV4-2 NA TRBJ2-5
CASSILRYYGYTF TGTGCCAGTAGTATTTTGAGGTATTACGGCTACACCTTC NA TRBV19 NA TRBJ1-2
CASSLRDAEAFF TGTGCCAGCAGCCTCCGGGACGCTGAAGCTTTCTTT NA TRBV7-9 NA TRBJ1-1
CASSELASGGSTDTQYF TGTGCCAGCAGTGAACTGGCTAGCGGGGGAAGCACAGATACGCAGTATTTT TRBD2 TRBV2 NA TRBJ2-3
CASSRDGGTNQPQHF TGTGCCAGCAGTAGGGACGGGGGGACCAATCAGCCCCAGCATTTT NA TRBV7-2 NA TRBJ1-5
CASSLGAGLAPYNEQFF TGTGCCAGCAGCTTGGGGGCGGGACTAGCTCCCTACAATGAGCAGTTCTTC TRBD2 TRBV5-6 NA TRBJ2-1
CASSSGTVLTDTQYF TGTGCCAGCAGTTCGGGGACAGTTTTGACAGATACGCAGTATTTT TRBD1 TRBV6-2/TRBV6-3 NA TRBJ2-3
CASTEDRGFYEQYF TGTGCCAGCACCGAGGACAGGGGGTTCTACGAGCAGTACTTC TRBD1 TRBV2 NA TRBJ2-7
CASSPDSVNEKLFF TGCGCCAGCAGCCCCGACAGCGTTAATGAAAAACTGTTTTTT NA TRBV4-1 once TRBJ1-4
CASSLRTNTEAFF TGTGCCAGCAGTTTAAGGACGAACACTGAAGCTTTCTTT NA TRBV6-5 once TRBJ1-1
CAISEQGTTGELFF TGTGCCATTAGCGAACAGGGCACAACCGGGGAGCTGTTTTTT NA TRBV10-3 NA TRBJ2-2
CASSLGTGPYEQFF TGTGCCAGCAGCTTGGGGACAGGGCCGTATGAGCAGTTCTTC TRBD1 TRBV7-2 NA TRBJ2-1
CASSDRANTEAFF TGTGCCAGCAGTGACAGGGCGAACACTGAAGCTTTCTTT NA TRBV6-4 NA TRBJ1-1
CASSYGHDYGYTF TGTGCCAGCAGTTATGGCCATGACTATGGCTACACCTTC NA TRBV6-5 NA TRBJ1-2
CASSPSPPPGGEQYF TGTGCCAGCAGCCCATCCCCTCCCCCGGGGGGCGAGCAGTACTTC TRBD2 TRBV3-1/TRBV3-2 NA TRBJ2-7
CAWSPANYGYTF TGTGCCTGGAGTCCGGCTAACTATGGCTACACCTTC NA TRBV30 NA TRBJ1-2
CASSVRGGTGKGEKLFF TGTGCCAGCAGCGTAAGGGGAGGGACAGGGAAAGGAGAAAAACTGTTTTTT TRBD1 TRBV9 NA TRBJ1-4
CASRQGRNYGYTF TGTGCCAGCAGACAGGGTAGGAACTATGGCTACACCTTC NA TRBV6-5 NA TRBJ1-2
CASSLVGVGETQYF TGTGCCAGCAGCTTAGTAGGGGTCGGGGAGACCCAGTACTTC NA TRBV7-9 NA TRBJ2-5
CASSIAVGSLGGSYEQYF TGTGCCAGTAGTATAGCGGTCGGCAGCCTGGGGGGCTCCTACGAGCAGTACTTC NA TRBV19 NA TRBJ2-7